The rows below give T cell receptor beta chains drawn from one sample of a study of OX40 agonist ivuxolimab in advanced cancers. Libraries were prepared by immunoSEQ multiplex PCR; TCRdb keeps only in-frame clonotypes and omits some of them. The sample consists of approximately 77,000 clones, 85% of them appearing once. The sequencing here drew on CD4+ or CD8+ T cells sorted from blood, taken in a trial of the OX40 agonist ivuxolimab. The receptors here all came from an adult with an advanced solid tumor such as melanoma, head and neck, liver or kidney cancer. The CDR3 runs from the conserved cysteine through the conserved F or W. Each record gives: CDR3 length, D gene, J gene, V gene, clone size, CDR3 protein, CDR3 DNA. A D gene is named only where the DNA matches it firmly. Clone size appears in some rows only: once, few, many, or a class for an expanded clone.

13,-,TRBJ2-5,TRBV18,-,CASSRARGETQYF,TGTGCCAGCTCACGGGCTAGGGGAGAGACCCAGTACTTC
20,TRBD2,TRBJ2-5,TRBV9,-,CASSVGTSGGIVRFQETQYF,TGTGCCAGCAGCGTAGGAACTAGCGGGGGCATAGTCAGGTTCCAAGAGACCCAGTACTTC
14,TRBD1,TRBJ2-7,TRBV27,-,CASSFGQDSYEQYF,TGTGCCAGCAGTTTCGGACAGGACTCCTACGAGCAGTACTTC
13,-,TRBJ2-3,TRBV7-3,-,CASSLGVQDTQYF,TGTGCCAGCAGCCTAGGGGTCCAAGATACGCAGTATTTT
19,TRBD1,TRBJ2-1,TRBV13,-,CASSSPLAGNLGGHNEQFF,TGTGCCAGCAGCTCGCCTTTGGCAGGCAACCTAGGGGGCCACAATGAGCAGTTCTTC
13,-,TRBJ1-1,TRBV27,once,CASSSQLNTEAFF,TGTGCCAGCAGCAGTCAACTGAACACTGAAGCTTTCTTT
12,-,TRBJ1-4,TRBV7-2,-,CASSLNAEKLFF,TGTGCCAGCAGCCTTAACGCTGAAAAACTGTTTTTT
16,TRBD1,TRBJ1-5,TRBV7-2,-,CASSFQGALSNQPQHF,TGTGCCAGCAGCTTCCAGGGGGCTTTAAGCAATCAGCCCCAGCATTTT
15,-,TRBJ1-5,TRBV28,once,CASSLDGHSNQPQHF,TGTGCCAGCAGTTTGGATGGGCATAGCAATCAGCCCCAGCATTTT
15,-,TRBJ2-7,TRBV28,-,CASSPRGDRSYEQYF,TGTGCCAGCAGTCCTCGGGGAGACCGCTCCTACGAGCAGTACTTC
15,-,TRBJ2-6,TRBV5-5,-,CASSLYGAGANVLTF,TGTGCCAGCAGCTTGTATGGGGCTGGGGCCAACGTCCTGACTTTC
15,TRBD2,TRBJ2-2,TRBV11-2,once,CASSFGGANTGELFF,TGTGCCAGCAGCTTCGGGGGGGCAAACACCGGGGAGCTGTTTTTT
16,TRBD2,TRBJ2-7,TRBV4-2,-,CASSQDGGLAGYEQYF,TGTGCCAGCAGCCAAGATGGGGGACTAGCGGGGTACGAGCAGTACTTC
15,-,TRBJ2-4,TRBV7-9,-,CASSFSYRTQNIQYF,TGTGCCAGCAGCTTTTCGTACAGGACCCAAAACATTCAGTACTTC
16,TRBD2,TRBJ2-5,TRBV7-3,-,CASSSLGRAVQETQYF,TGTGCCAGCAGCTCCTTGGGGAGGGCGGTCCAAGAGACCCAGTACTTC
12,-,TRBJ2-4,TRBV6-5,once,CASSSQVDIQYF,TGTGCCAGCAGTTCACAGGTAGACATTCAGTACTTC
17,-,TRBJ2-3,TRBV7-2,-,CASSLTRQGTSTDTQYF,TGTGCCAGCAGCCTCACCCGGCAGGGGACGAGCACAGATACGCAGTATTTT
11,-,TRBJ1-5,TRBV4-1,-,CASSQEEPQHF,TGCGCCAGCAGCCAAGAGGAGCCCCAGCATTTT
18,-,TRBJ2-7,TRBV7-9,-,CASSSELGGQMRPYEQYF,TGTGCCAGCAGCTCGGAGCTCGGGGGACAGATGAGGCCCTACGAGCAGTACTTC
13,TRBD1,TRBJ1-5,TRBV10-3,-,CAISQDRGQPQHF,TGTGCCATCAGCCAAGACAGGGGCCAGCCCCAGCATTTT
14,TRBD2,TRBJ2-1,TRBV7-3,-,CASSPRGGLNEQFF,TGTGCCAGCAGCCCCCGGGGGGGGCTAAATGAGCAGTTCTTC
15,TRBD1,TRBJ2-5,TRBV7-9,-,CASSLSAGGWETQYF,TGTGCCAGCAGCTTAAGTGCAGGGGGCTGGGAGACCCAGTACTTC
14,-,TRBJ1-6,TRBV5-6,few,CASSLARADSPLHF,TGTGCCAGCAGCTTGGCCAGGGCTGATTCACCCCTCCACTTT
16,TRBD1,TRBJ2-5,TRBV7-2,-,CASSPTAADRGKTQYF,TGTGCCAGCAGCCCAACTGCCGCAGACAGGGGGAAGACCCAGTACTTC
17,-,TRBJ2-6,TRBV10-3,-,CAISESQGTAGANVLTF,TGTGCCATCAGTGAGTCCCAGGGGACGGCTGGGGCCAACGTCCTGACTTTC
14,-,TRBJ2-7,TRBV6-1,-,CASSEARLAAEQYF,TGTGCCAGCAGTGAAGCGAGGCTAGCAGCCGAGCAGTACTTC
8,-,TRBJ2-7,TRBV9,-,CALSRQYF,TGTGCCCTTTCTAGGCAGTACTTC
13,-,TRBJ1-2,TRBV18,-,CASSPRPEVGYTF,TGTGCCAGCTCACCAAGGCCAGAAGTCGGCTACACCTTC
14,TRBD2,TRBJ2-1,TRBV6-5,-,CASSLSGVHNEQFF,TGTGCCAGCAGTTTAAGCGGGGTCCACAATGAGCAGTTCTTC
15,-,TRBJ2-2,TRBV7-2,-,CASSLVRTLTGELFF,TGTGCCAGCAGCTTAGTACGTACACTCACCGGGGAGCTGTTTTTT
13,-,TRBJ1-1,TRBV29-1,-,CSVEYGGSPEAFF,TGCAGCGTTGAATATGGTGGCAGCCCGGAGGCTTTCTTT
16,TRBD1,TRBJ2-7,TRBV6-1,-,CASSARGQDASYEQYF,TGTGCCAGCAGTGCCCGGGGACAGGACGCCTCCTACGAGCAGTACTTC
16,TRBD2,TRBJ2-5,TRBV9,-,CASSARTSGGAETQYF,TGTGCCAGCAGCGCGAGGACTAGCGGGGGGGCAGAGACCCAGTACTTC
14,TRBD2,TRBJ2-7,TRBV19,-,CASSKRGRSYEQYF,TGTGCCAGTAGTAAACGCGGGAGAAGCTACGAGCAGTACTTC
19,TRBD2,TRBJ2-1,TRBV19,-,CASSIWPSGPAEGYNEQFF,TGTGCCAGTAGTATTTGGCCTAGCGGTCCCGCAGAGGGGTACAATGAGCAGTTCTTC
14,-,TRBJ1-2,TRBV7-2,-,CASSLAGAGKGYTF,TGTGCCAGCAGCTTAGCGGGCGCCGGTAAGGGCTACACCTTC
13,-,TRBJ1-1,TRBV15,few,CATSRGGTTGAFF,TGTGCCACCAGCAGAGGGGGAACTACGGGAGCTTTCTTT
17,TRBD2,TRBJ2-5,TRBV19,-,CASSLKLAGVRVETQYF,TGTGCCAGTAGTCTAAAACTAGCGGGGGTCCGGGTGGAGACCCAGTACTTC
13,-,TRBJ1-5,TRBV28,-,CASSRDGDQPQHF,TGTGCCAGCAGCAGGGACGGTGATCAGCCCCAGCATTTT
16,TRBD2,TRBJ2-1,TRBV30,-,CAWSVIAGKIYNEQFF,TGTGCCTGGAGTGTCATAGCGGGAAAAATTTACAATGAGCAGTTCTTC